This TCR beta chain was captured by sequencing in a study of blood T cells in healthy people across ages. Germline V lookup: CDR1 SQVTM, CDR2 ANQGSEA. The CDR3 spans 16 residues. V was pared by 3 bases and J by 0 bases, with 15 bases between. The use of a sample-barcoded 5' primer and a J-beta primer mix characterized a second PCR of about 7 to 12 cycles. From the 5' RACE reads, TCRdb called clonotypes with MiXCR, one entry per CDR3 protein. The table shows 1,500,000 or so distinct CDR3 sequences, with around 55% occurring only once. The chain carries TRBV29-1 and TRBJ2-1, with no clear D. The clonotype comes from a man between 18 and 29 years old in good health. Sequenced material: blood. The CDR3 region is CSVDPNSASSYNEQFF. CDR3 coding DNA: TGCAGCGTTGACCCGAACTCGGCGAGCTCCTACAATGAGCAGTTCTTC.